The present entry profiles one T cell receptor beta chain with its context. Its specificity is unknown. Trimming cost V 11 bases and J 9 bases; bases outside gene matches: 14. The CDR3 contains 14 residues. Germline loops: CDR1 SEHNR, CDR2 FQNEAQ (reference sequence). Amplification of the TCR beta CDR3 regions used RNA transcripts (as template). The first round was an RT-PCR with HTBI primers, and the second round was a multiplex PCR. One entry per CDR3 protein, called by TCRdb with MiXCR from the multiplex PCR reads. This repertoire shows about 590,000 distinct CDR3 sequences, 35% to 45% found once; its top ten account for about 4.6%. Hyperthyroidism cases were recent diagnoses of under 2 months' duration in people aged 18 to 65. This entry is derived from a study of Graves' ophthalmopathy and Graves' hyperthyroidism. Study-level results: This model predicted ophthalmopathy progression (sensitivity 70.59%, specificity about 72%). Blood repertoires reportedly contained most expanded thyroid clonotypes above 0.001 frequency.

This receptor was taken from an adult man with Graves' hyperthyroidism. The V and J genes are TRBV7-9 and TRBJ1-1; 11 nucleotides align to TRBD1. Material for sequencing was peripheral blood or thyroid tissue (not recorded which). The CDR3 sequence is CAWSALGTGGQAFF. The CDR3 nucleotides are TGTGCCTGGAGTGCACTTGGGACAGGGGGTCAAGCTTTCTTT.